The 9 T cell receptor beta chains listed next were all sequenced from one sample in a study of CD8+ T cells in alopecia areata. Treatment noted: oral pan-JAK inhibitor, 5-10 mg twice daily. RNA, once extracted, was reverse transcribed into cDNA for use as the sequencing template. TCRdb keeps only in-frame clones here, not all; method: immunoSEQ multiplex PCR. The sample has 35,000 to 45,000 clones; 92% are singletons. The sequenced sample was CD8+ T cells sorted from blood, obtained at week 24, from a patient treated with tofacitinib. These TCRs come from a human donor with alopecia areata.

Only one count was recorded for this clone. This rearrangement joins TRBV5-6 to TRBJ2-5; 9 positions agree with TRBD2. The CDR3 consists of 19 residues. The V segment lost 0 bases and the J segment 1 base; nucleotides outside the gene matches: 13. Germline values: CDR1 SGHDT, CDR2 YYEEEE. In DNA form, the CDR3 reads TGTGCCAGCAGCTTGGAAATATATAATCTAGCGGGGACCCAAGAGACCCAGTACTTC. Its translation: CASSLEIYNLAGTQETQYF.

The CDR3 DNA reads TGTGCCACCAGCAGGGACTCTGGGGCCAACGTCCTGACTTTC. Translating it yields CATSRDSGANVLTF. The V and J genes are TRBV15 and TRBJ2-6, with no clear D. The V gene's germline CDR1 is LNHNV and CDR2 YYDKDF (reference sequence). The CDR3 is 14 amino acids. V lost 3 bases and J 0 bases, leaving 3 bases between the germline ends.

The chain employs TRBV27 and TRBJ1-2, with 7 bases lining up with TRBD1. This CDR3 spans 14 amino acids. Germline-derived CDR1 and CDR2 are MNHEY and SMNVEV (reference sequence). Unmatched junction bases numbered 10, after V lost 4 bases and J lost 8 bases. The CDR3: CASSSIDRVYGYTF. CDR3 DNA: TGTGCCAGCAGTTCCATAGACAGGGTCTACGGCTACACCTTC.

The rearrangement links TRBV7-6 to TRBJ1-5; 7 nucleotides line up with TRBD1. The trim removed 5 bases at V and 6 bases at J, leaving 7 bases unmatched. Germline values: CDR1 SGHVS, CDR2 FNYEAQ. This CDR3 region has 14 residues. The CDR3 protein is CASSLGQGVQPQHF. CDR3 DNA sequence: TGTGCCAGCAGCCTGGGGCAGGGGGTTCAGCCCCAGCATTTT.

As to this clone: An end of the junction does not agree with germline; a read error may underlie this. The chain couples TRBV7-7 to TRBJ2-1; D is ambiguous. CDR1 is SSHAT, CDR2 FNYEAQ, per germline (reference sequence). The CDR3 has 11 amino acids. CDR3 amino acids: CASSSDNEQFF. CDR3 nucleotide sequence: TGTGCTAGCAGCTCTGACAATGAGCAGTTCTTC.

This chain uses TRBV29-1 with TRBJ2-2; possibly TRBD2 for D (5 bases). The CDR3 loop spans 15 amino acids. The V and J ends lost 6 bases and 6 bases respectively, with 20 bases between them. The germline V gene encodes CDR1 SQVTM and CDR2 ANQGSEA. The CDR3 DNA reads as TGCAGCGTGATACCGGACTCGTCAGTGCCCGGGGAGCTGTTTTTT. Amino acids: CSVIPDSSVPGELFF.

This clone showed up just once. The same CDR3 is also encoded by other DNA sequences in this sample. V usage is TRBV7-2 and J usage is TRBJ2-7; TRBD2 matches 7 bases. J gave up 0 bases and V 8 bases, and 4 bases lay outside the gene matches. The CDR3 runs to 13 residues. Germline CDR1 reads SGHTA; CDR2 reads FQGNSA. CDR3 nucleotide sequence: TGTGCCAGCGGCGGGGGAACCTCCTACGAGCAGTACTTC. Amino acids: CASGGGTSYEQYF.

The chain recombines TRBV29-1 with TRBJ1-2, with no clear D. V was clipped by 0 bases and J by 2 bases, with 10 bases between them. Germline V gives CDR1 SQVTM, CDR2 ANQGSEA. This CDR3 region has 14 residues. The CDR3 reads CSVEDVRVNYGYTF. CDR3 nucleotide sequence: TGCAGCGTTGAAGATGTCCGCGTGAACTATGGCTACACCTTC.

The chain employs TRBV6-5 and TRBJ1-6; D unresolved. There are 12 residues in the CDR3. V was cut by 2 bases and J by 9 bases, with 5 bases left in between. Per germline, CDR1 MNHEY and CDR2 SVGAGI. The CDR3 nucleotides read TGTGCCAGCAGTTACGAGGGTTCACCCCTCCACTTT. Translating gives CASSYEGSPLHF.